These 19 T cell receptor beta chains were sequenced from one sample in a study of T cell responses to AZD1222 COVID-19 vaccine. Data came from immunoSEQ multiplex PCR; TCRdb stores just in-frame clones and leaves some out. The sample carries roughly 140,000 clones, under 95% recorded once. This sample comprised peripheral blood, obtained on day 0 of AZD1222 vaccination. Every receptor here comes from an adult in good health.

This sequence joins TRBV24-1 and TRBJ2-3; TRBD2 matches 11 bases. The CDR3 has 17 residues. The trim removed 4 bases at V and 4 bases at J, leaving 9 bases unmatched. The germline V gene has CDR1 KGHDR and CDR2 SFDVKD. The CDR3 nucleotides are TGTGCCACCAGTGACCTCGCCATAGCGGGAGGGCCAGATACGCAGTATTTT. Translating gives CATSDLAIAGGPDTQYF.

The chain uses TRBV27 and TRBJ1-2, with 11 bases identical to TRBD1. The germline gives CDR1 MNHEY, CDR2 SMNVEV (reference sequence). The V gene end was trimmed by 2 bases and the J gene end by 4 bases; junction bases not matched to a gene: 9. The CDR3 is 17 amino acids. The CDR3 loop is CASSLTGTGGVGYGYTF. In DNA form, the CDR3 reads TGTGCCAGCAGTTTAACTGGGACAGGGGGAGTAGGCTATGGCTACACCTTC.

This rearrangement joins TRBV28 to TRBJ2-1; D remains unclear. Deletions cut 5 bases from V and 6 bases from J, with 14 bases between. Looked up from germline, CDR1 is MDHEN and CDR2 is SYDVKM. The CDR3 length is 14 residues. The CDR3 loop reads CASSVLAKGNEQFF. The DNA of the CDR3 is TGTGCCAGCAGTGTCTTGGCGAAGGGCAATGAGCAGTTCTTC.

This chain uses TRBV28 with TRBJ2-7; TRBD2 is a possible D gene (6 bases). The CDR3 spans 14 residues. The germline V gene has CDR1 MDHEN and CDR2 SYDVKM. Trimming took 5 bases from V and 4 from J, leaving 15 bases between them. The CDR3 loop reads CASSPRLEGYEQYF. CDR3 coding DNA: TGTGCCAGCAGTCCCCGACTAGAAGGGTACGAGCAGTACTTC. Combining the CDR3 with reference TRBV28 and TRBJ2-7 gives the whole variable domain DVKVTQSSRYLVKRTGEKVFLECVQDMDHENMFWYRQDPGLGLRLIYFSYDVKMKEKGDIPEGYSVSREKKERFSLILESASTNQTSMYLCASSPRLEGYEQYFGPGTRLTVT.

The V and J genes are TRBV28 and TRBJ1-3; no clear D. CDR1 and CDR2 from the germline V gene are MDHEN and SYDVKM. V lost 6 bases and J lost 0, with 9 bases in between. CDR3 size: 14 residues. In DNA form, the CDR3 reads TGTGCCAGCAGCCCAGGAGACTCTGGAAACACCATATATTTT. It specifies CASSPGDSGNTIYF.

This sequence joins TRBV28 and TRBJ1-1, with 7 bases aligning to TRBD1. Germline loops: CDR1 MDHEN, CDR2 SYDVKM. The V gene end was trimmed by 6 bases and the J gene end by 2 bases; junction bases not matched to a gene: 9. The CDR3 loop spans 15 amino acids. CDR3 in amino acids: CASRNWGQLNTEAFF. The CDR3 DNA is TGTGCCAGCAGGAATTGGGGACAGCTAAACACTGAAGCTTTCTTT.

This chain links TRBV7-2 with TRBJ1-5, with D hard to call. Germline values: CDR1 SGHTA, CDR2 FQGNSA. The length of the CDR3 is 12 residues. The germline V and J ends were trimmed by 2 bases and 8 bases, with 7 bases remaining between them. Here the CDR3 DNA reads TGTGCCAGCAGCTTACAAGGGAAGCCCCAGCATTTT. Translating gives CASSLQGKPQHF.

The chain uses TRBV29-1 and TRBJ2-7, with D uncertain. CDR3 length: 12 amino acids. V was shortened by 1 base and J by 5 bases, with 9 bases between the two germline ends. Germline-derived CDR1 and CDR2 are SQVTM and ANQGSEA. CDR3 protein: CSVEVGNNEQYF. The CDR3, as DNA: TGCAGCGTTGAAGTAGGGAACAACGAGCAGTACTTC.

The V and J genes are TRBV27 and TRBJ2-1; D might be TRBD1 (6 bases). Germline V gene sequence: CDR1 MNHEY, CDR2 SMNVEV (reference sequence). The CDR3 sequence is 14 residues long. V lost 6 bases, J lost 7 bases, and 16 bases lay in between. CDR3 residues: CASSVQGQGNEQFF. The CDR3 DNA follows: TGTGCCAGCAGCGTTCAGGGGCAGGGGAATGAGCAGTTCTTC.

This chain connects TRBV4-2 to TRBJ2-7, with D possibly matching TRBD2 (6 bases). V lost 1 base, J lost 2 bases, and 9 bases lay in between. This CDR3 region has 14 residues. Germline CDR1 LGHNA, CDR2 YNFKEQ. CDR3 sequence reads: CASSQAGGTYEQYF. DNA for the CDR3: TGTGCCAGCAGCCAAGCTGGCGGGACCTACGAGCAGTACTTC.

J is TRBJ1-2 and V is TRBV28; D ambiguous. Between the trimmed V and J ends, which lost 4 bases and 4 bases, there was a span of 10 bases. The V gene's germline CDR1 is MDHEN and CDR2 SYDVKM. The CDR3 has 13 residues. Here the CDR3 reads CASSSANSYGYTF. The CDR3 nucleotides read TGTGCCAGCAGTTCAGCAAACTCCTATGGCTACACCTTC.

The chain combines TRBV6-5 with TRBJ1-5, with TRBD1 as a possible D gene (5 bases). Germline values: CDR1 MNHEY, CDR2 SVGAGI. This CDR3 region has 15 residues. V was cut by 2 bases and J by 6 bases, with 14 bases left in between. CDR3 region: CASSYGGGGGQPQHF. CDR3 in DNA: TGTGCCAGCAGTTACGGGGGGGGAGGCGGTCAGCCCCAGCATTTT.

This chain uses TRBV5-4 with TRBJ2-7; 16 nucleotides match TRBD2. CDR1 is SGHNT and CDR2 is YYREEE in the germline V gene (reference sequence). The V gene end was trimmed by 4 bases and the J gene end by 0 bases; junction bases not matched to a gene: 4. The CDR3 covers 17 residues. The CDR3 loop reads CASSPGLAGGSSYEQYF. The CDR3 region has the DNA TGTGCCAGCAGCCCGGGACTAGCGGGAGGGAGCTCCTACGAGCAGTACTTC. The full variable domain, with the rest looked up from reference TRBV5-4 and TRBJ2-7, is ETGVTQSPTHLIKTRGQQVTLRCSSQSGHNTVSWYQQALGQGPQFIFQYYREEENGRGNFPPRFSGLQFPNYSSELNVNALELDDSALYLCASSPGLAGGSSYEQYFGPGTRLTVT.

The rearrangement links TRBV24-1 to TRBJ2-3; 9 positions match TRBD2. J was trimmed by 5 bases and V by 4 bases; bases with no gene match: 12. Germline V gene data show CDR1 as KGHDR and CDR2 as SFDVKD. The CDR3 has 17 amino acids. The CDR3 DNA reads as TGTGCCACCAGTGACCGCCTTAGCGGGAGTCAAATAGATACGCAGTATTTT. Its translation: CATSDRLSGSQIDTQYF.

The chain is built from TRBV15 and TRBJ1-6; D might be TRBD1 (5 bases). CDR1 is LNHNV, CDR2 YYDKDF, per germline (reference sequence). Trimming left V 0 bases short and J 8 bases short, with 14 bases between. The CDR3 length is 16 residues. The CDR3 DNA sequence: TGTGCCACCAGCAGAGATCGAGTGGGAGGGGATTCACCCCTCCACTTT. Amino acid sequence: CATSRDRVGGDSPLHF.

This clone was detected a few times. The chain has TRBV27 and TRBJ2-1; maybe TRBD2 (6 bases). The length of the CDR3 is 14 residues. CDR1 and CDR2 from the germline V gene are MNHEY and SMNVEV (reference sequence). Trimming shortened V by 7 bases and J by 1 base, and 11 bases separated the two germline ends. The CDR3, as DNA: TGTGCCAGCACCTCAAGCGGGTCCTACAATGAGCAGTTCTTC. It encodes CASTSSGSYNEQFF.

The rearrangement joins TRBV19 to TRBJ1-2, with TRBD1 identical over 7 bases. Unmatched junction bases numbered 14, after V lost 6 bases and J lost 10 bases. This CDR3 is 14 amino acids long. Per germline, CDR1 LNHDA and CDR2 SQIVND (reference sequence). The CDR3 is CASRSNRDSIPYTF. The DNA for the CDR3 is TGTGCCAGTAGATCTAATCGGGACAGCATACCCTACACCTTC.

The sample holds one count of this clone. The CDR3 DNA reads TGTGCCAGCAGCTCTCAGAATTCACCCCTCCACTTT. It is translated as CASSSQNSPLHF. The J gene is TRBJ1-6, the V gene TRBV13; D not resolved. The CDR3 has 12 residues. Germline lookup yields CDR1 PRHDT and CDR2 FYEKMQ (reference sequence). The germline V and J ends were trimmed by 4 bases and 7 bases, with 5 bases remaining between them.

The V and J genes are TRBV2 and TRBJ2-5; D may be TRBD2 (5 bases). Germline V gene lookup returns CDR1 SNHLY and CDR2 FYNNEI. This CDR3 has 13 amino acids. The V end lost 4 bases, the J end lost 2 bases, and 8 bases lay between the germline ends. For the CDR3, the DNA is TGTGCCAGCAGTGGGACTCCGCAAGAGACCCAGTACTTC. Its translation: CASSGTPQETQYF. Using reference TRBV2 and TRBJ2-5 for the parts outside the CDR3, the full variable domain is EPEVTQTPSHQVTQMGQEVILRCVPISNHLYFYWYRQILGQKVEFLVSFYNNEISEKSEIFDDQFSVERPDGSNFTLKIRSTKLEDSAMYFCASSGTPQETQYFGPGTRLLVL.